This T cell receptor beta chain was recovered during a study of cytomegalovirus exposure and HLA in healthy donors. Study observations and caveats: In an earlier analysis, in some 500 donors, most V segments appeared productive either ~87% or ~30% of the time. Trimming of TCR beta V- and J-genes showed a link, identified in a later analysis, to a missense DCLRE1C variant.

This clone has only a few counts. The antigen remains unidentified. Researchers ran the PCR with 60 Vbeta and 13 Jbeta primers. Sequencing used immunoSEQ multiplex PCR; TCRdb keeps in-frame clones, though not all of them. Here the sample spans about 210,000 clones, about 79% being singletons. CDR1 is SGHNT, CDR2 YYREEE, per germline (reference sequence). Trimming removed 3 bases from V and 2 bases from J; junction bases left unmatched: 16. The CDR3 consists of 19 residues. Sequencing was carried out using PBMCs. The receptor was isolated from a male donor in good health and CMV-seronegative. V is TRBV5-4 and J is TRBJ2-5; 10 bases fit TRBD1. This chain's CDR3 is CASSSTGTGDGSVQETQYF. In DNA form, the CDR3 reads TGTGCCAGCAGCTCTACCGGGACAGGGGATGGAAGTGTTCAAGAGACCCAGTACTTC.